These 24 T cell receptor beta chains came from one sample sequenced in a study of cytomegalovirus exposure and HLA in healthy donors. With 60 Vbeta and 13 Jbeta primers, the PCR was carried out. The protocol was immunoSEQ multiplex PCR, while the TCRdb copy is restricted to in-frame clones and leaves out a portion. The sample lists over 150,000 clones, around 77% occurring once. What was sequenced was PBMCs. These receptors originate from a woman between 50 and 59 years old in good health and CMV-seropositive.

The chain couples TRBV2 to TRBJ2-5, with D perhaps TRBD1 (6 bases). CDR1 and CDR2 (germline): SNHLY, FYNNEI. Trimming took 7 bases from V and 2 from J, leaving 14 bases between them. The length of the CDR3 is 14 residues. CDR3 coding DNA: TGTGCCAGCACTCAGGGGTTCCTGCAAGAGACCCAGTACTTC. Its translation is CASTQGFLQETQYF.

The chain has TRBV27 and TRBJ1-6, with 7 nucleotides matching TRBD1. Trimming cost V 5 bases and J 10 bases; bases outside gene matches: 8. This CDR3 region has 14 residues. Germline V gene sequence: CDR1 MNHEY, CDR2 SMNVEV (reference sequence). CDR3 nucleotide sequence: TGTGCCAGCAGTCTCACAGGGGACGGATCACCCCTCCACTTT. Amino acids: CASSLTGDGSPLHF.

V is TRBV29-1 and J is TRBJ2-1; D ambiguous. Germline assignment: CDR1 SQVTM and CDR2 ANQGSEA. V lost 6 bases, J lost 5 bases, and 14 bases lay in between. The CDR3 totals 13 residues. The DNA for the CDR3 is TGCAGCGTGTTACAGTGGCGTGACAATGAGCAGTTCTTC. Translated: CSVLQWRDNEQFF.

The chain couples TRBV2 to TRBJ2-5; 10 nucleotides line up with TRBD2. The CDR3 extends over 16 amino acids. With 8 bases clipped from V and 2 bases from J, the junction kept 11 bases outside the gene matches. Germline CDR1 reads SNHLY; CDR2 reads FYNNEI. The CDR3 bases are TGTGCCAGCGGGAAGCGGGGGGGGACGGGACAAGAGACCCAGTACTTC. This translates into CASGKRGGTGQETQYF.

The chain is built from TRBV11-2 and TRBJ2-2, with D perhaps matching TRBD2 (7 bases). CDR1 and CDR2 (germline): SGHAT, FQNNGV. Between the trimmed V and J ends, which lost 6 bases and 3 bases, there was a span of 14 bases. This CDR3 region has 15 residues. As DNA, the CDR3 is TGTGCCAGCAGGTTCGGGGGGCGGCACACCGGGGAGCTGTTTTTT. This sequence encodes CASRFGGRHTGELFF.

V is TRBV7-6 and J is TRBJ2-1; TRBD1 matches 8 bases. The germline gives CDR1 SGHVS, CDR2 FNYEAQ. The CDR3 covers 15 residues. Trimming at V came to 3 bases and at J to 6 bases, leaving 7 bases not matched to a gene. CDR3 protein: CASSFNGQGPNEQFF. The CDR3 DNA reads as TGTGCCAGCAGCTTCAACGGACAGGGCCCCAATGAGCAGTTCTTC.

V is TRBV28 and J is TRBJ1-5; D is ambiguous. Looked up from germline, CDR1 is MDHEN and CDR2 is SYDVKM. CDR3 length equals 17 residues. With 2 bases removed from V and 5 bases from J, the gap between germline ends came to 19 bases. CDR3 in DNA: TGTGCCAGCAGTTTACCGCCGCCCCGACAATCCGATCAGCCCCAGCATTTT. Translated, it gives CASSLPPPRQSDQPQHF.

This chain uses TRBV19 with TRBJ2-7, with TRBD2 identical over 9 bases. V lost 5 bases to trimming and J lost 2 bases; unmatched junction nucleotides: 16. The CDR3 totals 18 residues. Germline V lookup: CDR1 LNHDA, CDR2 SQIVND (reference sequence). CDR3 sequence reads: CASSRRPLLAGEAYEQYF. The CDR3 DNA reads as TGTGCCAGTAGTCGCCGTCCCCTATTAGCGGGAGAAGCCTACGAGCAGTACTTC.

This sequence joins TRBV18 and TRBJ2-7; perhaps TRBD2 as D (5 bases). The germline V and J ends were trimmed by 6 bases and 3 bases, with 15 bases remaining between them. Germline assignment: CDR1 KGHSH and CDR2 LQKENI. This CDR3 spans 14 amino acids. The CDR3 DNA sequence: TGTGCCAGCTCTCCCGGGAAACTAGTCTACGAGCAGTACTTC. It translates to CASSPGKLVYEQYF.

This chain uses TRBV5-5 with TRBJ2-1; D uncertain. The CDR3 spans 15 residues. The V and J ends lost 0 bases and 4 bases respectively, with 11 bases between them. Germline CDR1 reads SGHKS; CDR2 reads YYEKEE (reference sequence). The CDR3: CASSLAVAVYNEQFF. The DNA of the CDR3 is TGTGCCAGCAGCTTGGCAGTGGCAGTGTACAATGAGCAGTTCTTC.

In its sample, this clone was seen once. This rearrangement joins TRBV5-1 to TRBJ1-2, with a tentative D call TRBD1 (5 bases). V lost 4 bases to trimming and J lost 1 base, with 11 bases between them. The CDR3 totals 14 residues. Germline CDR1 SGHRS, CDR2 YFSETQ. The CDR3 region has the DNA TGCGCCAGCAGCCCTTTTGACAGTAACTATGGCTACACCTTC. Amino acid sequence: CASSPFDSNYGYTF.

This chain connects TRBV18 to TRBJ2-7; 7 bases line up with TRBD1. The CDR3 sequence is 17 residues long. The germline CDR1 and CDR2 sequences are KGHSH and LQKENI. Trimming took 3 bases from V and 1 from J; bases not matched to a gene: 12. The CDR3 protein is CASSPRGLTGLSYEQYF. The CDR3 DNA sequence: TGTGCCAGCTCACCCCGAGGCTTGACAGGGCTGTCCTACGAGCAGTACTTC.

CDR3 nucleotides: TGTGCCAGCAGTTCACCTCTTATGGGTTCGGGGGGCTACACCTTC. Amino acids: CASSSPLMGSGGYTF. The rearrangement links TRBV27 to TRBJ1-2; D is ambiguous. The V end lost 4 bases, the J end lost 8 bases, and 20 bases lay between the germline ends. The CDR3 spans 15 residues. Germline lookup yields CDR1 MNHEY and CDR2 SMNVEV (reference sequence).

V is TRBV5-5 and J is TRBJ2-7, with 9 bases identical to TRBD2. J gave up 6 bases and V 7 bases, and 14 bases lay outside the gene matches. The CDR3 loop spans 15 amino acids. CDR1 SGHKS and CDR2 YYEKEE come from the germline V gene (reference sequence). The CDR3 sequence: CASLWGGRALGEQYF. The CDR3 nucleotides read TGTGCCAGCTTATGGGGCGGGAGGGCGCTGGGCGAGCAGTACTTC.

The V call is TRBV29-1, the J call TRBJ2-2, with D perhaps matching TRBD1 (6 bases). CDR1 is SQVTM and CDR2 is ANQGSEA in the germline V gene. V was shortened by 6 bases and J by 1 base, with 12 bases between the two germline ends. The CDR3 has 14 amino acids. The CDR3 DNA follows: TGCAGCGTAGAACAGGGTGAGAACACCGGGGAGCTGTTTTTT. Protein product: CSVEQGENTGELFF.

The chain links TRBV6-5 to TRBJ2-5; 7 nucleotides align to TRBD2. The V gene end was trimmed by 4 bases and the J gene end by 0 bases; junction bases not matched to a gene: 2. Germline CDR1 is MNHEY and CDR2 is SVGAGI. This CDR3 has 14 residues. The CDR3 nucleotides read TGTGCCAGCAGTTCACTAGCGTACCAAGAGACCCAGTACTTC. Its protein product is CASSSLAYQETQYF.

This clone showed up just once. The chain couples TRBV5-6 to TRBJ1-2, with 9 bases that match TRBD1. The CDR3 length is 15 residues. Germline V gene sequence: CDR1 SGHDT, CDR2 YYEEEE. With 3 bases clipped from V and 5 bases from J, the junction kept 8 bases outside the gene matches. CDR3 sequence reads: CASSWVRTGDYGYTF. The CDR3 bases are TGTGCCAGCAGCTGGGTCCGGACAGGGGATTATGGCTACACCTTC.

On this clone itself: The germline gene is not matched at one end of the junction; a read error may be the cause. The rearrangement links TRBV7-9 to TRBJ1-5; tentatively, D is TRBD1 (6 bases). The germline V gene encodes CDR1 SEHNR and CDR2 FQNEAQ (reference sequence). The CDR3 spans 12 residues. The CDR3 is CSSSTGHQPQHF. The CDR3 DNA reads as TGTTCCAGCAGCACAGGGCATCAGCCCCAGCATTTT.

The J gene is TRBJ1-3, the V gene TRBV29-1, with 9 nucleotides matching TRBD1. Germline lookup yields CDR1 SQVTM and CDR2 ANQGSEA. The junction had 8 bases not matched to a gene; V was cut back by 1 base and J by 1 base. This CDR3 comprises 17 residues. The CDR3 here is CSVEGETGGDSGNTIYF. The CDR3 DNA sequence: TGCAGCGTTGAAGGCGAGACAGGGGGAGATTCTGGAAACACCATATATTTT.

This chain uses TRBV5-1 with TRBJ2-1; 9 bases are a match to TRBD1. Germline V gives CDR1 SGHRS, CDR2 YFSETQ. The CDR3 is made up of 19 amino acids. V was pared by 3 bases and J by 0 bases, with 13 bases of the junction left unmatched. This CDR3 is CASSYTTGGRSGSYNEQFF. For the CDR3, the DNA is TGCGCCAGCAGCTACACGACAGGGGGAAGGTCGGGCTCCTACAATGAGCAGTTCTTC. The variable domain in full, with the rest retrieved from reference TRBV5-1 and TRBJ2-1, is KAGVTQTPRYLIKTRGQQVTLSCSPISGHRSVSWYQQTPGQGLQFLFEYFSETQRNKGNFPGRFSGRQFSNSRSEMNVSTLELGDSALYLCASSYTTGGRSGSYNEQFFGPGTRLTVL.

CDR3 DNA sequence: TGTGCCAGCAGCTTAGAGGCGGGCACTGAAGCTTTCTTT. Translation: CASSLEAGTEAFF. The chain recombines TRBV7-9 with TRBJ1-1, with D unresolved. Per germline, CDR1 SEHNR and CDR2 FQNEAQ (reference sequence). CDR3 length equals 13 residues. V lost 1 base and J 4 bases, leaving 7 bases between the germline ends.

CDR3 loop: CASSPGTVHQETQYF. Here the CDR3 DNA reads TGTGCCAGCAGTCCGGGGACAGTTCACCAAGAGACCCAGTACTTC. This chain links TRBV27 with TRBJ2-5, with 7 nucleotides matching TRBD1. Germline CDR1 MNHEY, CDR2 SMNVEV (reference sequence). The CDR3 has 15 amino acids. J was trimmed by 0 bases and V by 5 bases; bases with no gene match: 6.

The chain uses TRBV7-2 and TRBJ2-1; D not certain. This CDR3 contains 12 residues. V dropped 1 base and J dropped 6 bases, with 4 bases sitting between them. Germline V gives CDR1 SGHTA, CDR2 FQGNSA. In DNA form, the CDR3 reads TGTGCCAGCAGCTTAGTGAGCAATGAGCAGTTCTTC. Its protein is CASSLVSNEQFF.

The CDR3 spells CASSLGEGTGWYNEQFF. The CDR3 nucleotides read TGTGCCAGCAGCTTGGGTGAAGGGACAGGGTGGTACAATGAGCAGTTCTTC. This rearrangement joins TRBV5-4 to TRBJ2-1, with TRBD1 identical over 9 bases. The germline V gene has CDR1 SGHNT and CDR2 YYREEE (reference sequence). This CDR3 spans 17 amino acids. J lost 4 bases, V lost 0 bases, and 8 bases had no gene match.